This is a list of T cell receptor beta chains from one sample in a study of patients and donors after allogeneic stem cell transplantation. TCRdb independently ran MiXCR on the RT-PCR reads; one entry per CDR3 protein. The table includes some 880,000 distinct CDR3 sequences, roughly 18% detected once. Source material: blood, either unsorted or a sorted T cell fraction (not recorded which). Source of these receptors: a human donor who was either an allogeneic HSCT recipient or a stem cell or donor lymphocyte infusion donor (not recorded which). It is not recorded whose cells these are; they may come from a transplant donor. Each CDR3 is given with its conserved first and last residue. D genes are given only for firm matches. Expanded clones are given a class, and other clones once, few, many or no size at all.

CSGQRGGADTQYF | TGCAGCGGGCAGCGGGGGGGCGCAGATACGCAGTATTTT | NA | TRBD2 | TRBJ2-3 | TRBV20-1
CASSFASGRGGANVLTF | TGCGCCAGCAGCTTCGCTAGCGGGAGGGGTGGGGCCAACGTCCTGACTTTC | NA | TRBD2 | TRBJ2-6 | TRBV5-1
CASSPLDQTYEQYF | TGTGCCAGCAGCCCTTTGGACCAAACCTACGAGCAGTACTTC | few | NA | TRBJ2-7 | TRBV5-6
CASSHDRDSQFF | TGCGCCAGCAGCCACGACAGGGATTCGCAGTTCTTC | few | TRBD1 | TRBJ2-1 | TRBV4-1
CASSEEKSGGQSYNEQFF | TGTGCCAGCAGTGAAGAGAAGTCGGGGGGCCAATCCTACAATGAGCAGTTCTTC | few | NA | TRBJ2-1 | TRBV2
CASSATSGSPIYNEQFF | TGTGCCAGCAGTGCGACTAGCGGGAGTCCCATATACAATGAGCAGTTCTTC | few | TRBD2 | TRBJ2-1 | TRBV6-4
CASSQDRIGKLFF | TGTGCCAGCAGCCAAGATAGGATCGGAAAACTGTTTTTT | NA | NA | TRBJ1-4 | TRBV3-1
CASSFRASSYEQYF | TGTGCCAGCAGTTTTAGGGCTAGCTCCTACGAGCAGTACTTC | NA | NA | TRBJ2-7 | TRBV2
CASSLRVPTTEAFF | TGTGCCAGCAGTTTAAGGGTTCCGACCACTGAAGCTTTCTTT | few | NA | TRBJ1-1 | TRBV12-3/TRBV12-4
CATNKWGRINTEAFF | TGTGCCACCAATAAGTGGGGCAGGATTAACACTGAAGCTTTCTTT | NA | NA | TRBJ1-1 | TRBV24-1
CASMGQGAPIETQYF | TGTGCCAGCATGGGACAGGGGGCCCCTATCGAGACCCAGTACTTC | NA | TRBD1 | TRBJ2-5 | TRBV25-1
CASRASENTGELFF | TGCGCCAGCAGAGCCAGCGAGAACACCGGGGAGCTGTTTTTT | many | NA | TRBJ2-2 | TRBV5-1
CASSSPASGNTDTQYF | TGTGCCAGCAGTTCCCCGGCTAGCGGCAACACAGATACGCAGTATTTT | NA | TRBD2 | TRBJ2-3 | TRBV6-5
CASSPYATSPSYGYTF | TGTGCCAGCAGTCCCTACGCCACTAGTCCGAGCTATGGCTACACCTTC | many | NA | TRBJ1-2 | TRBV12-3/TRBV12-4
CASSQTTGPSADTQYF | TGTGCCAGCAGCCAAACCACGGGACCGTCGGCAGATACGCAGTATTTT | NA | NA | TRBJ2-3 | TRBV7-8
CASSHGRTGQYNEQFF | TGTGCCAGCAGCCACGGGAGAACGGGACAGTACAATGAGCAGTTCTTC | few | NA | TRBJ2-1 | TRBV11-2
CSAPNRQEGVKEKLFF | TGCAGTGCCCCAAATAGACAGGAAGGTGTTAAAGAAAAACTGTTTTTT | many | NA | TRBJ1-4 | TRBV20-1
CASSLFRVRSSRRPNTEAFF | TGTGCCAGCAGCTTATTTCGGGTCCGAAGCAGCAGGCGACCAAACACTGAAGCTTTCTTT | NA | NA | TRBJ1-1 | TRBV7-8
CSAPDRAATNEKLFF | TGCAGTGCGCCGGACAGGGCTGCAACTAATGAAAAACTGTTTTTT | few | TRBD1 | TRBJ1-4 | TRBV20-1
CASSLDPAIYGYTF | TGTGCCAGCAGCTTAGACCCAGCCATCTATGGCTACACCTTC | few | NA | TRBJ1-2 | TRBV7-9
CASSVPKGGYGYTF | TGTGCCAGCAGTGTTCCTAAAGGGGGCTATGGCTACACCTTC | NA | NA | TRBJ1-2 | TRBV2
CASSRAGGGEAFF | TGTGCCAGCTCCCGAGCAGGGGGCGGTGAAGCTTTCTTT | NA | TRBD1 | TRBJ1-1 | TRBV18
CASSSYRGASNQPQHF | TGTGCCAGCAGTTCGTACAGGGGGGCTAGCAATCAGCCCCAGCATTTT | NA | TRBD1 | TRBJ1-5 | TRBV12-3/TRBV12-4
CASSPQTGTYEQYF | TGCGCCAGCAGCCCCCAGACAGGCACCTACGAGCAGTACTTC | few | NA | TRBJ2-7 | TRBV5-1
CASSQVVLAGAEQFF | TGCGCCAGCAGCCAAGTAGTCCTAGCGGGGGCGGAGCAGTTCTTC | few | TRBD2 | TRBJ2-1 | TRBV4-3
CSARDGTSGSNEQFF | TGCAGTGCTAGAGACGGGACTAGCGGGAGTAATGAGCAGTTCTTC | NA | TRBD2 | TRBJ2-1 | TRBV20-1
CSAGDAASTDTQYF | TGCAGTGCTGGTGACGCGGCTAGCACAGATACGCAGTATTTT | few | NA | TRBJ2-3 | TRBV20-1
CAWSRGATEAFF | TGTGCCTGGAGTAGGGGGGCAACTGAAGCTTTCTTT | few | NA | TRBJ1-1 | TRBV30
CASSQDGGSPGEQYF | TGTGCCAGCAGCCAAGATGGAGGGAGTCCTGGTGAGCAGTACTTC | few | NA | TRBJ2-7 | TRBV3-1
CASSLSQGALEQYF | TGTGCCAGCAGTTTATCCCAGGGCGCCCTCGAGCAGTACTTC | NA | NA | TRBJ2-7 | TRBV27
CATSRDQAGNNEQFF | TGTGCCACCAGCAGAGATCAGGCAGGGAACAATGAGCAGTTCTTC | few | NA | TRBJ2-1 | TRBV15
CSARGTRLDYGYTF | TGCAGTGCTAGAGGTACACGGCTCGACTATGGCTACACCTTC | few | NA | TRBJ1-2 | TRBV20-1
CSVGPRTQYF | TGCAGCGTTGGGCCCCGGACCCAGTACTTC | NA | NA | TRBJ2-5 | TRBV29-1
CASSEAGGRQETQYF | TGTGCCAGCAGTGAAGCGGGAGGCCGCCAAGAGACCCAGTACTTC | NA | NA | TRBJ2-5 | TRBV2
CASSLVRFYEQYF | TGTGCCAGCAGTTTAGTACGATTCTACGAGCAGTACTTC | NA | NA | TRBJ2-7 | TRBV12-3/TRBV12-4
CAISEGTSGLYEQYF | TGTGCCATCAGTGAGGGGACTAGCGGGTTGTACGAGCAGTACTTC | NA | TRBD2 | TRBJ2-7 | TRBV10-3
CASSSGLAGATYEQYF | TGTGCCAGCTCATCGGGACTAGCGGGAGCCACCTACGAGCAGTACTTC | NA | TRBD2 | TRBJ2-7 | TRBV18
CASHAIRGGAEAFF | TGTGCCAGCCACGCAATCAGGGGGGGGGCTGAAGCTTTCTTT | NA | TRBD1 | TRBJ1-1 | TRBV2
CASSDALEGPQTGELFF | TGTGCCAGCAGCGACGCCCTGGAGGGGCCCCAGACCGGGGAGCTGTTTTTT | few | NA | TRBJ2-2 | TRBV9
CASITDRYNEQFF | TGTGCCAGCATTACGGACCGTTACAATGAGCAGTTCTTC | few | NA | TRBJ2-1 | TRBV2
CASSQPRNIQYF | TGTGCCAGCAGCCAACCACGGAACATTCAGTACTTC | NA | NA | TRBJ2-4 | TRBV3-1
CSVERWGPEAFF | TGCAGCGTTGAGAGATGGGGCCCTGAAGCTTTCTTT | few | NA | TRBJ1-1 | TRBV29-1
CASNPGQGLTDTQYF | TGTGCCAGCAATCCGGGACAGGGCCTCACAGATACGCAGTATTTT | NA | TRBD1 | TRBJ2-3 | TRBV12-3/TRBV12-4
CASSQSRQGNFDEQYF | TGCGCCAGCAGCCAATCAAGACAGGGGAACTTCGACGAGCAGTACTTC | NA | TRBD1 | TRBJ2-7 | TRBV4-1
CASSETGIGNEQFF | TGTGCCAGCAGTGAGACAGGGATTGGCAATGAGCAGTTCTTC | many | TRBD1 | TRBJ2-1 | TRBV2
CASSPSTKEFYEQYF | TGTGCCAGCAGCCCCTCAACGAAGGAGTTCTACGAGCAGTACTTC | few | NA | TRBJ2-7 | TRBV6-1
CASSPDRWGSPLHF | TGTGCCAGCAGCCCAGACAGGTGGGGTTCACCCCTCCACTTT | once | NA | TRBJ1-6 | TRBV7-3
CASSPQGRTGELFF | TGTGCCAGCAGCCCACAGGGCCGGACCGGGGAGCTGTTTTTT | NA | NA | TRBJ2-2 | TRBV7-2
CSARVLTGTSYGYTF | TGCAGTGCTAGAGTTCTAACCGGGACTTCCTATGGCTACACCTTC | few | NA | TRBJ1-2 | TRBV20-1
CASSSGWESNEQFF | TGTGCCAGCAGCTCGGGGTGGGAGTCCAATGAGCAGTTCTTC | NA | NA | TRBJ2-1 | TRBV7-9
CASSLVVSGAGELFF | TGCGCCAGCAGCTTGGTTGTGTCAGGGGCCGGGGAGCTGTTTTTT | NA | NA | TRBJ2-2 | TRBV5-1
CASSPSPVNTEAFF | TGTGCCAGCAGTCCCTCCCCGGTGAACACTGAAGCTTTCTTT | many | NA | TRBJ1-1 | TRBV12-3/TRBV12-4
CASSQGLAGVGHEQYF | TGTGCCAGCAGCCAGGGACTAGCGGGGGTCGGCCACGAGCAGTACTTC | few | TRBD2 | TRBJ2-7 | TRBV5-5
CASSEFRESAYGYTF | TGTGCCAGCAGTGAATTCCGTGAGAGCGCCTATGGCTACACCTTC | NA | NA | TRBJ1-2 | TRBV25-1